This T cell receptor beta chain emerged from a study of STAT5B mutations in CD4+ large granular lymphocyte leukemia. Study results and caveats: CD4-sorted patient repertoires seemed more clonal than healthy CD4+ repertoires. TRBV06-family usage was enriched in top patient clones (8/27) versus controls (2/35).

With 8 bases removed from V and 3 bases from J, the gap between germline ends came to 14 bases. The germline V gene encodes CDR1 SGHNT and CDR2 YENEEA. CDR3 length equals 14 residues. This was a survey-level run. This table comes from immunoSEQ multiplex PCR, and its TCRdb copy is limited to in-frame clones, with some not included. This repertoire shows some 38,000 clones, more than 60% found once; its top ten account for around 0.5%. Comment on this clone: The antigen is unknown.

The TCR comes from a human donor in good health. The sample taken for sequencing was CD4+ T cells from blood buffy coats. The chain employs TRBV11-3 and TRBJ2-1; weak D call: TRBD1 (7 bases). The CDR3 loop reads CASSRQGGYNEQFF. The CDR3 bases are TGTGCCAGCTCGAGGCAGGGGGGCTACAATGAGCAGTTCTTC. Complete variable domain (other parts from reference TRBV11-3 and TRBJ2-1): EAGVVQSPRYKIIEKKQPVAFWCNPISGHNTLYWYLQNLGQGPELLIRYENEEAVDDSQLPKDRFSAERLKGVDSTLKIQPAELGDSAVYLCASSRQGGYNEQFFGPGTRLTVL.